This T cell receptor beta chain was recorded in a study of post-analysis software for immune sequencing data. Study results and limitations: Those samples that were prepared in the same batch co-clustered strongly by F measure. Higher frequency in patients than in controls was seen for five TRBV segments, with TRBV5-6, TRBV5-1 and TRBV20-1 among them.

Built from TCR beta cDNA, the libraries had unique molecular identifiers in them. TCRdb ran MiXCR on the PCR reads and lists one entry per CDR3 protein. The sample has fewer than 850,000 distinct CDR3 sequences, around 46% seen once. As to this clonotype: The target antigen is unknown.

V shed 5 bases and J shed 2 bases, with 18 bases lying between them. Germline V gene data show CDR1 as SGHVS and CDR2 as FNYEAQ. The CDR3 length is 16 residues. This TCR was recovered from a girl between 10 and 17 years old with multiple sclerosis. This rearrangement joins TRBV7-6 to TRBJ2-5; weak D call: TRBD1 (6 bases). Material for sequencing was blood. The CDR3 DNA reads as TGTGCCAGCAGCCAAGGGCCAACAGGGTTTCAAGAGACCCAGTACTTC. This gives the protein CASSQGPTGFQETQYF.